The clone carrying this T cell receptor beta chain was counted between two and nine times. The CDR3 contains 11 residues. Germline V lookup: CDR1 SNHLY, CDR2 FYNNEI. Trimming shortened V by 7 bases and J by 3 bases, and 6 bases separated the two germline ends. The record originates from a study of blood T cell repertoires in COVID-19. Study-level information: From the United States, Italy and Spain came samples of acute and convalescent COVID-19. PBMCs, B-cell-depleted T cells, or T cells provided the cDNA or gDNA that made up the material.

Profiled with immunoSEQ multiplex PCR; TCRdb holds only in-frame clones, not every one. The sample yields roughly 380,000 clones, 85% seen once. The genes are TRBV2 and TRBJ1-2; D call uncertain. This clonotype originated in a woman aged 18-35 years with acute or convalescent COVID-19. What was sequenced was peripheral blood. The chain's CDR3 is CASIRDYGYTF. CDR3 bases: TGTGCCAGCATACGGGACTATGGCTACACCTTC.